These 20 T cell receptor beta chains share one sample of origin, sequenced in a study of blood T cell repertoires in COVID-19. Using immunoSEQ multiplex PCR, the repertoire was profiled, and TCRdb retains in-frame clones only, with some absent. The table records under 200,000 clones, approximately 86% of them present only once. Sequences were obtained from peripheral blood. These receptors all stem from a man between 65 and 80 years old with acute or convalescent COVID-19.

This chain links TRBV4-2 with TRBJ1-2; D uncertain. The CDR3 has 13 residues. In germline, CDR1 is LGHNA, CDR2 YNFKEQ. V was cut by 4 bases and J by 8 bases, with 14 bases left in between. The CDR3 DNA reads TGTGCCAGCAGCCGGATCGACAACGGCGGCTACACCTTC. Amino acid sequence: CASSRIDNGGYTF.

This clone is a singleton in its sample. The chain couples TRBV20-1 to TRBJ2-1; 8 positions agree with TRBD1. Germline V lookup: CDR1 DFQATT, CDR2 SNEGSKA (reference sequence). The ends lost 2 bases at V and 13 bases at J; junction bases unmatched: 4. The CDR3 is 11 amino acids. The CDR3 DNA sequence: TGCAGTGCTAGAAAAGACAGGGGACAGTTCTTC. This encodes CSARKDRGQFF.

CDR3 residues: CASSLDYSTDTQYF. CDR3 DNA sequence: TGTGCCAGCAGCTTGGACTATAGCACAGATACGCAGTATTTT. V is TRBV5-6 and J is TRBJ2-3; D ambiguous. The CDR3 is 14 amino acids. Germline V CDR1 and CDR2: SGHDT, YYEEEE. Trimming shortened V by 0 bases and J by 0 bases, and 5 bases separated the two germline ends.

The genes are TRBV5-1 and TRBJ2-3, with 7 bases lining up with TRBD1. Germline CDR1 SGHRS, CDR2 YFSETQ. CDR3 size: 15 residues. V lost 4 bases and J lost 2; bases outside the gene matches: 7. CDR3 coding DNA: TGCGCCAGCAGCCCGGGACAGACCTACACAGATACGCAGTATTTT. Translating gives CASSPGQTYTDTQYF.

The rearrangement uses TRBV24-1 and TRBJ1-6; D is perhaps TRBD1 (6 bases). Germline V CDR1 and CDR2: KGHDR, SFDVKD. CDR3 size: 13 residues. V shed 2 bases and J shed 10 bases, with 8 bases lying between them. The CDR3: CATSDSRGSPLHF. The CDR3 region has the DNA TGTGCCACCAGTGATTCCAGGGGCTCACCCCTCCACTTT.

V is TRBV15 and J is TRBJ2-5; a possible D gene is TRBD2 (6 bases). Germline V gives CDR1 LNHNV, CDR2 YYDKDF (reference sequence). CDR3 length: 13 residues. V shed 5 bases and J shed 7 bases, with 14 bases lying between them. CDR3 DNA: TGTGCCACCAGCTGGAGCGGGCCGGGGACCCAGTACTTC. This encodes CATSWSGPGTQYF.

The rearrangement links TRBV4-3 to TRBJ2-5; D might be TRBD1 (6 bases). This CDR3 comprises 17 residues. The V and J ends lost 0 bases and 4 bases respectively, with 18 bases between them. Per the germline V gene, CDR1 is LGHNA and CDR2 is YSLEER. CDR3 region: CASSQEFVIGGPETQYF. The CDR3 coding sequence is TGCGCCAGCAGCCAAGAGTTCGTCATTGGGGGCCCAGAGACCCAGTACTTC.

The CDR3 region is CASSGRGSYEQYF. CDR3 in DNA: TGTGCCAGCAGCGGCAGGGGCAGCTACGAGCAGTACTTC. This rearrangement joins TRBV11-3 to TRBJ2-7, with D tentatively TRBD1 (6 bases). Trimming shortened V by 5 bases and J by 3 bases, and 11 bases separated the two germline ends. Germline V CDR1 and CDR2: SGHNT, YENEEA. The CDR3 is 13 residues long.

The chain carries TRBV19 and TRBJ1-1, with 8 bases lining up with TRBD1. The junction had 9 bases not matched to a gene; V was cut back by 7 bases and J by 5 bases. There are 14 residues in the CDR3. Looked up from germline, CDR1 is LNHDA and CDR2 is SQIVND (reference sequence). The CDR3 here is CASNLGRGQTEAFF. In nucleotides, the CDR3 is TGTGCCAGTAATTTAGGCAGGGGGCAAACTGAAGCTTTCTTT.

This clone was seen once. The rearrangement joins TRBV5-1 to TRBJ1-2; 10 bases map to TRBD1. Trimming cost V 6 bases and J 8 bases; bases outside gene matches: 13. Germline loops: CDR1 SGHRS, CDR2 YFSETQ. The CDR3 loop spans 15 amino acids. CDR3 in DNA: TGCGCCAGCACCGATGGGACAGGGGCCCAGGGGGGCTACACCTTC. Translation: CASTDGTGAQGGYTF.

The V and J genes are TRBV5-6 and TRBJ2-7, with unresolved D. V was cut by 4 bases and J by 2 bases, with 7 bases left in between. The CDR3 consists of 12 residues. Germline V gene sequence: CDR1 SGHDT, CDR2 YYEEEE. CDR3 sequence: CASSGDTYEQYF. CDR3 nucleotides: TGTGCCAGCAGCGGAGATACCTACGAGCAGTACTTC.

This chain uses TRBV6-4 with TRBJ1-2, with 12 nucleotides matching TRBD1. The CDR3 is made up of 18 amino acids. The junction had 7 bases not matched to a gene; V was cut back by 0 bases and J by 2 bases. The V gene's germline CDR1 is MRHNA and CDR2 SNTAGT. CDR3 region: CASSDSGDRGRRNYGYTF. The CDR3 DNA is TGTGCCAGCAGTGACTCGGGGGACAGGGGGCGAAGGAACTATGGCTACACCTTC.

Here the CDR3 DNA reads TGTGCCAGCCACCAGAACAATGAGCAGTTCTTC. This codes for CASHQNNEQFF. The chain combines TRBV28 with TRBJ2-1; D is undetermined. CDR1 and CDR2 (germline): MDHEN, SYDVKM. V was cut by 8 bases and J by 5 bases, with 7 bases left in between. CDR3 length equals 11 residues. The complete variable domain, with remaining parts taken from reference TRBV28 and TRBJ2-1, reads DVKVTQSSRYLVKRTGEKVFLECVQDMDHENMFWYRQDPGLGLRLIYFSYDVKMKEKGDIPEGYSVSREKKERFSLILESASTNQTSMYLCASHQNNEQFFGPGTRLTVL.

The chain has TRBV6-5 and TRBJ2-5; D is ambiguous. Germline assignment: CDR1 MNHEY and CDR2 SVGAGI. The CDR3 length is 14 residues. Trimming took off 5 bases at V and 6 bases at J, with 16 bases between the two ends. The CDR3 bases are TGTGCCAGCAGTCCTTACGGCGGTAGGAAGACCCAGTACTTC. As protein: CASSPYGGRKTQYF.

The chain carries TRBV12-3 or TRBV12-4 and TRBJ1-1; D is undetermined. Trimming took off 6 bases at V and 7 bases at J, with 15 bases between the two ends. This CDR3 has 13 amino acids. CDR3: CASSPGMYGEAFF. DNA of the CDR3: TGTGCCAGCAGCCCCGGTATGTACGGTGAAGCTTTCTTT.

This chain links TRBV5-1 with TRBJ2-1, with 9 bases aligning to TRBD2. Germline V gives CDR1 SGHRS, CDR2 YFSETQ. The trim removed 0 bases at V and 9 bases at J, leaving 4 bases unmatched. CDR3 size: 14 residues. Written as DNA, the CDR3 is TGCGCCAGCAGCTTGGGCGGGACTAGCACTGAGCAGTTCTTC. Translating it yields CASSLGGTSTEQFF.

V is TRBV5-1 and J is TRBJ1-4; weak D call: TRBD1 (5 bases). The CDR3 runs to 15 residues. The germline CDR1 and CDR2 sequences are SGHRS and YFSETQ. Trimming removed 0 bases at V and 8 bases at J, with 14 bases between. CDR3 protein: CASSLERGYWEKLFF. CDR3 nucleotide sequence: TGCGCCAGCAGCTTGGAACGGGGGTATTGGGAAAAACTGTTTTTT.

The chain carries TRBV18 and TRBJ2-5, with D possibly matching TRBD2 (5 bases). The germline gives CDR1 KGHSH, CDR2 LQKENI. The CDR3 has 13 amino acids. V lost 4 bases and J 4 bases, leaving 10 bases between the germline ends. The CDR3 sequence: CASSRSGGETQYF. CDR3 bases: TGTGCCAGCTCACGGAGCGGAGGAGAGACCCAGTACTTC.

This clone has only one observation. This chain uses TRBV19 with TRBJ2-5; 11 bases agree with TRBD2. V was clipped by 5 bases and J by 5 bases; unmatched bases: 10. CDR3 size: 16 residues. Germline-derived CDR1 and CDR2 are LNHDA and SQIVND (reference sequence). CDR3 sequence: CASSPGTSGGVETQYF. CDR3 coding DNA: TGTGCCAGTAGTCCAGGGACTAGCGGAGGAGTGGAGACCCAGTACTTC.

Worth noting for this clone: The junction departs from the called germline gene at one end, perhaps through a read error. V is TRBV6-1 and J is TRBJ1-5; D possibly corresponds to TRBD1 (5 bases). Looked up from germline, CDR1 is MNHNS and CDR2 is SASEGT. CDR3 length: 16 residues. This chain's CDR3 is CASSQAAGREGQPQHF. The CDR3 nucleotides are TGTGCCAGCAGTCAAGCGGCGGGGCGCGAAGGTCAGCCCCAGCATTTT.